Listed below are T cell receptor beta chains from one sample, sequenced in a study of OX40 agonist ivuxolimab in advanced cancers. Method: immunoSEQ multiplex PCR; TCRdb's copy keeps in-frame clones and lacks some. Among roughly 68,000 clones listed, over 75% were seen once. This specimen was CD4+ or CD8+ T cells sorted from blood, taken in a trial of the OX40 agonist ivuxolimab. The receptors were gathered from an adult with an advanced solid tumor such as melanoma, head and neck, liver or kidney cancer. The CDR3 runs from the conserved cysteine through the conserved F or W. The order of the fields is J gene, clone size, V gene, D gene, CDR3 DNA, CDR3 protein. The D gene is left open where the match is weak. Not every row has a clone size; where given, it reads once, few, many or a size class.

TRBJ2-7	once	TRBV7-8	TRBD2	TGTGCCAGCAGCTTACCCCGGGGGGAGTACCTCGCCTACGAGCAGTACTTC	CASSLPRGEYLAYEQYF
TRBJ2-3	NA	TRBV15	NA	TGTGCCACCAGCAAGGACGCCGACCCCTTCTATACGCAGTATTTT	CATSKDADPFYTQYF
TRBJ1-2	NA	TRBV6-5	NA	TGTGCCAGCAGTTACTCAAGGTACAGGAAAGATGGCTACACCTTC	CASSYSRYRKDGYTF
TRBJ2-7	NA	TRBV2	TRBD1	TGTGCCAGCAGTGCAGGGGGAAACGAGCAGTACTTC	CASSAGGNEQYF
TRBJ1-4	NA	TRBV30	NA	TGTGCCTGGACGGATGATACAGCCTGGGGGGAAAAACTGTTTTTT	CAWTDDTAWGEKLFF
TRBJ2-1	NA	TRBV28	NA	TGTGCCAGCAGTTTGGCGGGGAGCTCCTACAATGAGCAGTTCTTC	CASSLAGSSYNEQFF
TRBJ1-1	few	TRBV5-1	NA	TGCGCCAGCAGCTTGGGAGGGTTCACTGAAGCTTTCTTT	CASSLGGFTEAFF
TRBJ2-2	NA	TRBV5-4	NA	TGTGCCAGCAGCTTCGGGGGGCCCACCGGGGAGCTGTTTTTT	CASSFGGPTGELFF
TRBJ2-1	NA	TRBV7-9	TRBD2	TGTGCCAGCAGCTTAGTTGGGAGGGCCAATGAGCAGTTCTTC	CASSLVGRANEQFF
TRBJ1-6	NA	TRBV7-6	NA	TGTGCCAGCAGCTCAAGGGGGATCGATTCACCCCTCCACTTT	CASSSRGIDSPLHF
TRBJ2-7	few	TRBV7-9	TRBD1	TGTGCCAGCAGCAGCCAGGGGGCCTACGAGCAGTACTTC	CASSSQGAYEQYF
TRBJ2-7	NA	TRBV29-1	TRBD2	TGCAGCGTTGATCGGGAGGGCAGCCCCTACGAGCAGTACTTC	CSVDREGSPYEQYF
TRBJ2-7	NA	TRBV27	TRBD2	TGTGCCAGCAGACTAGCGGGAGGGCGCTACGAGCAGTACTTC	CASRLAGGRYEQYF
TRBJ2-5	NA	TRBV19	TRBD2	TGTGCCAGTGGACCTTGGGAGGGAGAGACCCAGTACTTC	CASGPWEGETQYF
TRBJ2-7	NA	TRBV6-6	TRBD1	TGTGCCAGCAGTTCCCGGGACAGTTCGGCCTACGAGCAGTACTTC	CASSSRDSSAYEQYF
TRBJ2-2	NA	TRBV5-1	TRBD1	TGCGCCAGCAGCCCCTGGGGACAGGGAGACACCGGGGAGCTGTTTTTT	CASSPWGQGDTGELFF
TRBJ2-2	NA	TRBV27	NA	TGTGCCAGCAGTATCGGACAGACCGGGGAGCTGTTTTTT	CASSIGQTGELFF
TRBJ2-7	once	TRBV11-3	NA	TGTGCCAGCAGCTTAGGAACGGAGACTTCCGAGCAGTACTTC	CASSLGTETSEQYF
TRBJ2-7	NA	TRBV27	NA	TGTGCCACACGGACGTTGGGCGAGCAGTACTTC	CATRTLGEQYF
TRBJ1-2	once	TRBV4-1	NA	TGCGCCAGCAGCCAGTCCGTTGGGGTGCTAGATAACTATGGCTACACCTTC	CASSQSVGVLDNYGYTF
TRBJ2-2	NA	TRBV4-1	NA	TGCGCCAGCAGCCTAACCCTCGGGGAGCTGTTTTTT	CASSLTLGELFF
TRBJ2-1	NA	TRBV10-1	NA	TGCGCCAGCAGTACCCCTGACAGTGAGCAGTTCTTC	CASSTPDSEQFF
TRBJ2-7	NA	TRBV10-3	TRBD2	TGTGCCATCAGTGGCGCTAGCGGGAGGACCTACGAGCAGTACTTC	CAISGASGRTYEQYF
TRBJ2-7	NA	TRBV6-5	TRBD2	TGTGCCAGCAGTTACTCGCTAGCGGGAGATTCCTACGAGCAGTACTTC	CASSYSLAGDSYEQYF
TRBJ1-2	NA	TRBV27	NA	TGTGCCAGCAGTTCCGAAGAGTATGGCTACACCTTC	CASSSEEYGYTF
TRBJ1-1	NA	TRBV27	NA	TGTGCCAGCAGTTTTGGGAAGAACACTGAAGCTTTCTTT	CASSFGKNTEAFF
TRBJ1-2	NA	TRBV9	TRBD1	TGTGCCAGCAGCGAGTTGGGACAGGGGGGCTATGGCTACACCTTC	CASSELGQGGYGYTF
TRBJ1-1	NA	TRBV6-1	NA	TGTGCCAGCAGTGAAGCGGGAAATGAAGCTTTCTTT	CASSEAGNEAFF
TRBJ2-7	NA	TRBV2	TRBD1	TGTGCCAGCAGCGGCGGACAGGGCTACGAGCAGTACTTC	CASSGGQGYEQYF
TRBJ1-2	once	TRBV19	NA	TGTGCCAGTAGTATAGATTTGGAGACGGATGGCTACACCTTC	CASSIDLETDGYTF
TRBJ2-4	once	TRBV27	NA	TGTGCCAGCAGTCCCCTCGTGGGTGGCGGAAACATTCAGTACTTC	CASSPLVGGGNIQYF
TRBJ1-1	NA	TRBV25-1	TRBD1	TGTGCCAGCAGGCGCAGGGGGCAGAACACTGAAGCTTTCTTT	CASRRRGQNTEAFF
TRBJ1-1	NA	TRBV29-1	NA	TGCAGCGTTGAAGAACCGGGGGATCCTGAAGCTTTCTTT	CSVEEPGDPEAFF
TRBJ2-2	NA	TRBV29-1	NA	TGCAGCGTTGTATGGGAAACCGGGGAGCTGTTTTTT	CSVVWETGELFF
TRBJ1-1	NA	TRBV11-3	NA	TGTGCCAGCAGCCGGGACCCTGGCACTGAAGCTTTCTTT	CASSRDPGTEAFF
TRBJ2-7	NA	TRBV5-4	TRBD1	TGTGCCAGCAGCCCGGACAGGGTCGAGCAGTACTTC	CASSPDRVEQYF
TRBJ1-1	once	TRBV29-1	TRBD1	TGCAGCGTAATTTCGGGACAGGGGATGAACACTGAAGCTTTCTTT	CSVISGQGMNTEAFF
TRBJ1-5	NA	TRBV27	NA	TGTGCCAGCAGTTTAAGGGTAGGTCAGCCCCAGCATTTT	CASSLRVGQPQHF
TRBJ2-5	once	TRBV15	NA	TGTGCCACCAGCCCCGAGTATTTCCTACAAGAGACCCAGTACTTC	CATSPEYFLQETQYF
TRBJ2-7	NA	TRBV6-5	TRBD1	TGTGCCAGCAGTTACGCCATACAGGGGGGCGAGCAGTACTTC	CASSYAIQGGEQYF
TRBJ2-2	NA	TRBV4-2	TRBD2	TGTGCCAGCAGCCAAGAGAAGGGACTAGTTAGCGGGGAGCTGTTTTTT	CASSQEKGLVSGELFF
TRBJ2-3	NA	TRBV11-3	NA	TGTGCCAGCAGTCGGGGGGCGGATACGCAGTATTTT	CASSRGADTQYF
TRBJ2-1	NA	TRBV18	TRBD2	TGTGCCAGCTCATCTAGCGGGGCCGATTACAATGAGCAGTTCTTC	CASSSSGADYNEQFF
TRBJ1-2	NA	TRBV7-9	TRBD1	TGTGCCAGCAGCTTCGGGACAGGGGGCTACTATGGCTACACCTTC	CASSFGTGGYYGYTF
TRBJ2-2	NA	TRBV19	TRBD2	TGTGCCAGTAGTCTTGCGGGAGGCCCAGGCGGGGAGCTGTTTTTT	CASSLAGGPGGELFF
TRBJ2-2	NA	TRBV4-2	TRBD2	TGTGCCAGCAGCCTTCTAGCGGGGGACACCGGGGAGCTGTTTTTT	CASSLLAGDTGELFF
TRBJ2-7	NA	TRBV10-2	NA	TGCGCCAGCAGTGAGGCGCGCTCCTACGAGCAGTACTTC	CASSEARSYEQYF
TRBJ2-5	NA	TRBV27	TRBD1	TGTGCCAGCAGTGCCAGTGTACAGGGGAACCAAGAGACCCAGTACTTC	CASSASVQGNQETQYF
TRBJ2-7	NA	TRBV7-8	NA	TGTGCCAGCAGCTTGGGGCGGGTGATGGGTTACGAGCAGTACTTC	CASSLGRVMGYEQYF
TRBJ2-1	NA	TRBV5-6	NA	TGTGCCAGCAGCTTGGTAACAGGAGAGCAGTTCTTC	CASSLVTGEQFF